The clone carrying this TCR beta chain was recorded a few times. The antigen is not known. Using its own MiXCR run on the reads, TCRdb lists one record per CDR3 protein. The profile shows roughly 71,000 distinct CDR3 sequences, around 21% of them singletons. The V end was cut by 3 bases, the J end by 4 bases, with 4 bases between. CDR1 is DFQATT, CDR2 SNEGSKA, per germline (reference sequence). This CDR3 region has 10 residues. This entry comes from a study of type 1 regulatory T cells. On the study more broadly: This in vitro CD4 product, T-allo10, is enriched for Tr1 cells and alloantigen-specific. Broader study findings: Compared with non-type 1 regulatory T cells, type 1 regulatory T cells showed a more restricted TCR repertoire.

The source is a human donor in good health. The chain uses TRBV20-1 and TRBJ2-7; D ambiguous. The sample was cultured type 1 regulatory T (Tr1) cells, either the whole culture or a sorted fraction (not recorded which). CDR3 loop: CSAREYEQYF. For the CDR3, the DNA is TGCAGTGCTAGGGAATACGAGCAGTACTTC.